This passage covers 4 T cell receptor beta chains from one sample sequenced in a study of radiation and T cells in renal cell carcinoma (dated by TCRdb to the early 2020s). The method behind the library was the immunoSEQ multiplex PCR assay. TCRdb's version of the immuneACCESS table is confined to in-frame rearrangements and falls short of the full clone set. An unresolved V gene accounts for under half of the shortfall where checked; the remainder is of unknown origin. This sample has about 150,000 clones in its table, and 88% of those were observed once. The ten largest account for over 3.5% of the sample. The time point label, as the study defines it: baseline pretreatment blood. Reading the label with the study, this specimen's treatment or condition is: 15 Gy SBRT to primary tumor, nephrectomy 4 weeks later. Sequencing used blood, obtained from a patient whose treatment included radiotherapy and nephrectomy. The receptors shown here come from a woman between 65 and 79 years old with renal cell carcinoma.

The genes are TRBV28 and TRBJ1-4, with TRBD1 matching over 7 bases. Trimming at V came to 5 bases and at J to 8 bases, leaving 8 bases not matched to a gene. Germline values: CDR1 MDHEN, CDR2 SYDVKM. The CDR3 is 14 amino acids. CDR3 sequence (DNA): TGTGCCAGCAGTCGTACAGGGGTAGGAGAAAAACTGTTTTTT. It specifies CASSRTGVGEKLFF.

The gene calls are TRBV29-1 and TRBJ2-3, with TRBD2 matching 7 bases. From germline, CDR1 is SQVTM and CDR2 ANQGSEA. The junction had 8 bases not matched to a gene; V was cut back by 7 bases and J by 7 bases. CDR3 size: 12 residues. In DNA form, the CDR3 reads TGCAGCGACTGGACTAGTGTAAATACGCAGTATTTT. Translated, it gives CSDWTSVNTQYF.

This chain joins TRBV29-1 and TRBJ2-4, with 9 bases aligning to TRBD2. V shed 2 bases, J shed 8 bases, and the junction held 10 bases outside the gene matches. Germline CDR1 SQVTM, CDR2 ANQGSEA. The CDR3 totals 15 residues. The CDR3 region has the DNA TGCAGCGTTGAAAGCCGGCGGGGGGGCCGGGACATTCAGTACTTC. Translation gives CSVESRRGGRDIQYF.

The chain joins TRBV7-8 to TRBJ1-2; no clear D gene. V was cut by 5 bases and J by 8 bases, with 27 bases left in between. This CDR3 spans 17 amino acids. Per the germline V gene, CDR1 is SGHVS and CDR2 is FQNEAQ. The CDR3 loop is CASSDRGDGGTDGGYTF. CDR3 in DNA: TGTGCCAGCAGCGACCGAGGTGACGGAGGAACAGATGGAGGCTACACCTTC.